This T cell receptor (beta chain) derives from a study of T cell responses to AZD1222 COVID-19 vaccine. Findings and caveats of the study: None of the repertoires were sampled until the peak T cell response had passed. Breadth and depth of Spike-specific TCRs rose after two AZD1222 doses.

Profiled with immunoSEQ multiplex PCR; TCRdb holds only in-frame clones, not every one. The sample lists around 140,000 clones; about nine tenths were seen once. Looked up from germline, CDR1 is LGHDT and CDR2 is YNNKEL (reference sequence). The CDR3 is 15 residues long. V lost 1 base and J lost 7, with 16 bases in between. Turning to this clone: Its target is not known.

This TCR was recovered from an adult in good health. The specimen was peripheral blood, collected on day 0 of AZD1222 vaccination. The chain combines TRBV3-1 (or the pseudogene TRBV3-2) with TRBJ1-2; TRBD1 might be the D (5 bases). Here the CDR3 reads CASSQGTGGSRGYTF. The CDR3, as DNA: TGTGCCAGCAGCCAAGGGACGGGGGGGAGTCGTGGCTACACCTTC.